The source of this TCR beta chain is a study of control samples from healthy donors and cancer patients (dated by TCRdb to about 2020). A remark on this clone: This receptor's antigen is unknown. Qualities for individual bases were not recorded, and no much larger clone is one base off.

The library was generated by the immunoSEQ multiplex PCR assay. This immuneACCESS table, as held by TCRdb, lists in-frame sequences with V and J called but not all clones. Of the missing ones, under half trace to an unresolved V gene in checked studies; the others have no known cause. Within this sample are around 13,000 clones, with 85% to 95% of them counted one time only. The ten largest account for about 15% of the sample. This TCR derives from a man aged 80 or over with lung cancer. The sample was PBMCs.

CDR3 sequence: CASSQPRRVANTGELFF. The DNA sequence is TGTGCCAGCAGCCAACCTAGGCGGGTCGCGAACACCGGGGAGCTGTTTTTT. This sequence uses TRBV7-8 and TRBJ2-2, with a tentative D gene TRBD2 over 5 matching bases. The germline V gene gives CDR1 as SGHVS and CDR2 as FQNEAQ. V and J are truncated by 5 bases and 0 bases respectively, leaving an intervening sequence of 16 bases. The CDR3 measures 17 amino acids from cysteine to phenylalanine. Only the CDR3 portion is preserved as DNA: 51 bases, with reading frame beginning at the first base.